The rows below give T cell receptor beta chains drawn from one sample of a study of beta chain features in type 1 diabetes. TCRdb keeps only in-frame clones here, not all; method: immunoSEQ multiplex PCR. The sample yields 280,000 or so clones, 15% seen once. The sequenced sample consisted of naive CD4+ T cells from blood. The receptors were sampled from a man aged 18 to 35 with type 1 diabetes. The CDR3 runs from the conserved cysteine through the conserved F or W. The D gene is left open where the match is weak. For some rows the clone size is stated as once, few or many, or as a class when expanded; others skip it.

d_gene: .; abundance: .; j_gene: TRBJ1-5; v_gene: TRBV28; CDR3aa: CASTHPKLQPQHF; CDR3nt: TGTGCCAGCACCCATCCGAAGCTTCAGCCCCAGCATTTT
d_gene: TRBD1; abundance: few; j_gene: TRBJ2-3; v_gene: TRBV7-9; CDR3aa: CASSDRLWGQATDTQYF; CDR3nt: TGTGCCAGCAGCGATCGCCTCTGGGGACAGGCCACAGATACGCAGTATTTT
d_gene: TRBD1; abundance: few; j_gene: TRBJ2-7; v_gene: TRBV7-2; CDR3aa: CASSLAQGGEQYF; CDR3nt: TGTGCCAGCAGCTTAGCACAGGGGGGAGAGCAGTACTTC
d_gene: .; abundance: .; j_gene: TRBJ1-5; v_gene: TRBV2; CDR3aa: CASSVAGAISNQPQHF; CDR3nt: TGTGCCAGCAGTGTCGCGGGGGCTATAAGCAATCAGCCCCAGCATTTT
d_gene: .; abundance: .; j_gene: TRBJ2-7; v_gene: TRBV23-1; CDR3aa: CASGPRRQGSYEQYF; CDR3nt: TGCGCCAGCGGACCTCGTCGGCAGGGCTCCTACGAGCAGTACTTC
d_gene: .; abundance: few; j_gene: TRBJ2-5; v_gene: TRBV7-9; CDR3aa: CASSLGGRETQYF; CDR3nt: TGTGCCAGCAGCCTTGGGGGCCGGGAGACCCAGTACTTC
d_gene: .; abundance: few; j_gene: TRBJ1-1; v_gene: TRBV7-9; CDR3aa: CASSYDEWDKNTEAFF; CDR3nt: TGTGCCAGCAGCTATGATGAGTGGGACAAGAACACTGAAGCTTTCTTT
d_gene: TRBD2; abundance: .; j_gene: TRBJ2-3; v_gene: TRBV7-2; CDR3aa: CASSPRTRSSDTQYF; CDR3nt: TGTGCCAGCAGCCCGCGGACTAGGAGTTCAGATACGCAGTATTTT
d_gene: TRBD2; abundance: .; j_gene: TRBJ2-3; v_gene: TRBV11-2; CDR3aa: CASSTWGRVESTDTQYF; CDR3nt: TGTGCCAGCAGCACCTGGGGGAGGGTAGAAAGCACAGATACGCAGTATTTT
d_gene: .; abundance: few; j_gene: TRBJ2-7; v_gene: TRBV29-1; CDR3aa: CSVRAGPYEQYF; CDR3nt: TGCAGCGTCCGGGCGGGGCCCTACGAGCAGTACTTC
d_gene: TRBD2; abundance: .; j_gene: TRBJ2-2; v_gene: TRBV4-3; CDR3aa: CASSQEVGGIGELFF; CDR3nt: TGCGCCAGCAGCCAAGAGGTGGGGGGGATCGGGGAGCTGTTTTTT
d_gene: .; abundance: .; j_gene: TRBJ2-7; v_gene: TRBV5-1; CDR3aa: CASSFGAGVEQYF; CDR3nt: TGCGCCAGCAGCTTTGGGGCAGGGGTCGAGCAGTACTTC
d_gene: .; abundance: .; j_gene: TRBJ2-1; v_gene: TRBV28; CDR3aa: CASSLSPPSSYNEQFF; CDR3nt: TGTGCCAGCAGTTTATCGCCGCCTAGCTCCTACAATGAGCAGTTCTTC
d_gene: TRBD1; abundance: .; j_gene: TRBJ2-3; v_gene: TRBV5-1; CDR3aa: CASSLVGTGGLTDTQYF; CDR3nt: TGCGCCAGCAGCTTGGTTGGAACAGGGGGCCTCACAGATACGCAGTATTTT
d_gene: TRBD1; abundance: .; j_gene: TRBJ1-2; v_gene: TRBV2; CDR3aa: CASSEGTGVYGYTF; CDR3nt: TGTGCCAGCAGTGAGGGAACAGGGGTGTATGGCTACACCTTC
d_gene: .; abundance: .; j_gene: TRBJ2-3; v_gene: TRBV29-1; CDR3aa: CSVEEWESRTDTQYF; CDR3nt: TGCAGCGTTGAAGAGTGGGAGAGCCGCACAGATACGCAGTATTTT
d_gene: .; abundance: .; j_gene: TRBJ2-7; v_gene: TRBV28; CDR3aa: CASSRVAYEQYF; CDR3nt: TGTGCCAGCAGCCGCGTGGCCTACGAGCAGTACTTC
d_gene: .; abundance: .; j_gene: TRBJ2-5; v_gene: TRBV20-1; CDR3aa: CSARPGETQYF; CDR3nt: TGCAGTGCCAGACCGGGAGAGACCCAGTACTTC
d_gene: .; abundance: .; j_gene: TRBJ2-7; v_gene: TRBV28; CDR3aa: CASSLTGYEQYF; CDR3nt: TGTGCCAGCAGTCTGACAGGCTACGAGCAGTACTTC
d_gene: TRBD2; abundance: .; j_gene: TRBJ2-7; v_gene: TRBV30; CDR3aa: CAWSDGGSYEQYF; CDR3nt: TGTGCCTGGAGTGACGGGGGGAGTTACGAGCAGTACTTC
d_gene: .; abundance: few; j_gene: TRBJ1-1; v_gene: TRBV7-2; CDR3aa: CASSPRTGNTEAFF; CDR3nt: TGTGCCAGCAGCCCGCGCACAGGGAACACTGAAGCTTTCTTT
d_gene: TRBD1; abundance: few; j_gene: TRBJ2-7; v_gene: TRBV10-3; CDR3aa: CATQPRDSSYEQYF; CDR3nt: TGTGCCACCCAACCCCGGGACAGCTCCTACGAGCAGTACTTC
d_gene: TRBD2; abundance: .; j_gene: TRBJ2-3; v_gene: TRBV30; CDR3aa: CAWRSRAGGFTDTQYF; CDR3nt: TGTGCCTGGCGCTCGCGAGCGGGGGGGTTCACAGATACGCAGTATTTT
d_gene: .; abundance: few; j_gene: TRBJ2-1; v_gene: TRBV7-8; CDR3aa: CASAPAIYNEQFF; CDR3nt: TGTGCCAGCGCCCCCGCTATTTACAATGAGCAGTTCTTC
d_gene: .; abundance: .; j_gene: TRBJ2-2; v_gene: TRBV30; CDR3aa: CAWSVGFGGADAGELFF; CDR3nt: TGTGCCTGGAGTGTAGGTTTTGGGGGCGCGGATGCCGGGGAGCTGTTTTTT
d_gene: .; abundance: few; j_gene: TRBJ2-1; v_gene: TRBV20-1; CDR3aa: CSADRSEQFF; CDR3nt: TGCAGTGCCGACAGGTCCGAGCAGTTCTTC
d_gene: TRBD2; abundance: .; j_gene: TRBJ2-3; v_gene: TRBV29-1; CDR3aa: CSVEGGPSTDTQYF; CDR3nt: TGCAGCGTTGAGGGAGGGCCAAGCACAGATACGCAGTATTTT
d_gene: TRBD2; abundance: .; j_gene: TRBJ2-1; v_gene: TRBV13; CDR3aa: CASSPAQGLAGSNEQFF; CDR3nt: TGTGCCAGCAGCCCCGCCCAGGGACTAGCGGGGTCCAATGAGCAGTTCTTC
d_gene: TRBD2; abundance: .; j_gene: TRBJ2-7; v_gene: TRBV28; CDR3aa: CASGVFARGSSEQYF; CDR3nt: TGTGCCAGCGGGGTCTTCGCGCGGGGGAGTAGCGAGCAGTACTTC
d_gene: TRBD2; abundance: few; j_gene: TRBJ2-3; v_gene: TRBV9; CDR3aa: CASSSGTSLTDTQYF; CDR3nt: TGTGCCAGCAGTTCCGGGACTAGCCTCACAGATACGCAGTATTTT